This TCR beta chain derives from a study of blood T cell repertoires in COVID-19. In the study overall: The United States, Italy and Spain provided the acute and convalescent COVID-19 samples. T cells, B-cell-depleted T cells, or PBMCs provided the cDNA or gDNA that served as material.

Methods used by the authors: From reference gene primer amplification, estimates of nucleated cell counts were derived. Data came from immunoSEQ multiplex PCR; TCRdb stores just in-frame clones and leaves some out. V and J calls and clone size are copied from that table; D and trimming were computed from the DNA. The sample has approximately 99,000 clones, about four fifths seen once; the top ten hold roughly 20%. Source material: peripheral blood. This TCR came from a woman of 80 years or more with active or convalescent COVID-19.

CDR3 in DNA: TGCAGCGTTCTCCAGGGTGGCTATGGCTACACCTTC. Encoded protein: CSVLQGGYGYTF. The chain is built from TRBV29-1 and TRBJ1-2, with a tentative D call TRBD1 (5 bases). Germline assignment: CDR1 SQVTM and CDR2 ANQGSEA. The V end was cut by 5 bases, the J end by 4 bases, with 11 bases between. This CDR3 region has 12 residues.